This T cell receptor beta chain was retrieved from a study of blood T cell repertoires in COVID-19. The repertoire was sequenced with immunoSEQ multiplex PCR; TCRdb's copy has only in-frame clones and lacks some. The sample has approximately 270,000 clones; around 89% are singletons. V was pared by 6 bases and J by 2 bases, with 11 bases between. Germline values: CDR1 MNHNY, CDR2 SVGAGI (reference sequence). The CDR3 is 14 residues long. Sequencing was done on a sample of PBMCs or T cells enriched from blood (not recorded which). The TCR originated in a woman in her 30s with acute COVID-19. V usage is TRBV6-6 and J usage is TRBJ2-1, with D possibly being TRBD2 (6 bases). The CDR3 region is CASSRSGTYNEQFF. CDR3 in DNA: TGTGCCAGCAGCCGTAGCGGAACCTACAATGAGCAGTTCTTC.